The present entry profiles one TCR beta chain with its context. Its antigen specificity is not known. The record has no base qualities; no much larger clone is one base away. The sample is drawn from a study of blood T cell repertoires in COVID-19 (dated by TCRdb to 2020 to 2022). Study-wide context: Samples from collaborators originated in the United States, Italy and Spain and spanned both the acute and convalescent phases of COVID-19. Subjects who had been exposed to COVID-19, were actively infected with it, or had recovered from it provided the deeply sampled blood TCRbeta repertoires that made up the dataset. A de-identified subject ID, COVID-19 status, age in years and sex were almost always included in the sample metadata. Where HLA class I and class II types were available, the types were taken from metadata supplied by the sample provider, not from assay-based typing. The repertoires were released in a freely available public database intended as a resource for research on the immune response to SARS-CoV-2. The material from the prospective study consisted of cDNA or gDNA derived from T cells, B-cell-depleted T cells, or PBMCs. The samples were drawn from the first 160 participants of the ongoing ImmuneRACE study and from over a thousand subjects provided by 6 global collaborators.

The immunoSEQ Assay, a bias-controlled multiplex PCR, was used to amplify TCRbeta CDR3 regions from genomic DNA. Per the original workflow: The number of nucleated cells in each sample was estimated from the amplification of reference gene primers within the assay. Sequence reads were collapsed and filtered to measure the absolute abundance of every unique TCRbeta CDR3 rearrangement. For each sample, productive Simpson clonality was calculated as the square root of Simpson's diversity index over productive rearrangements. Held by TCRdb, this immuneACCESS table contains in-frame sequences only and omits some clones. Under half of the omission traces to an unresolved V gene where checked; the cause of the rest is unknown. The V and J calls and clone size are taken from that table; D and trimming were inferred from the DNA. The sample table lists 250,000 to 300,000 clones, approximately 91% of them with a count of one. The top ten hold 0.85% to 0.95% of the sample.

The V end loses 5 bases and the J end loses 4 bases, and a stretch of 8 bases separates them. From the cysteine up to the phenylalanine, the CDR3 has a length of 13 residues. Just CDR3 DNA is preserved here, 39 bases in frame from base 1. The germline V gene provides CDR1 KGHDR and CDR2 SFDVKD. Samples from volunteer blood donors who had recovered from COVID-19 were contributed by a second Seattle source. The collaborating institutions used their own protocols to collect whole blood in K2EDTA tubes. For TCRbeta analysis, collaborator samples were shipped as frozen whole blood, as isolated PBMCs, or as DNA extracted from either sample type. Study-wide findings and limitations: Clinical and demographic metadata were provided uncurated, with the amount varying by source and participant.

The chain uses TRBV24-1 and TRBJ2-1, with TRBD1 as a weak D call on 6 bases. What was sequenced was peripheral blood. The receptor was derived from a woman aged 40 to 49 who had recovered from COVID-19. The CDR3 is CATSVTGYNEQFF. The DNA reads as follows: TGTGCCACCAGTGTGACAGGTTACAATGAGCAGTTCTTC.